Below, 9 T cell receptor beta chains from the same sample are listed, as sequenced in a study of blood T cell repertoires in COVID-19. Produced via immunoSEQ multiplex PCR; TCRdb's table is partial and in-frame only. The sample shows 300,000 to 400,000 clones, approximately 88% of them seen only once. The sequenced sample consisted of peripheral blood. All receptors come from a woman aged 30 to 39 with COVID-19, enrolled during active disease.

CDR3: CASSLVGGGTLQETQYF. The CDR3 DNA reads TGTGCCAGCAGCTTAGTAGGAGGAGGGACCTTACAAGAGACCCAGTACTTC. The chain employs TRBV11-2 and TRBJ2-5; D is perhaps TRBD2 (6 bases). Germline V gene sequence: CDR1 SGHAT, CDR2 FQNNGV. Trimming pared 1 base from V and 2 bases from J, leaving 17 bases between. This CDR3 contains 17 residues.

The chain is built from TRBV7-8 and TRBJ2-4, with unresolved D. Germline assignment: CDR1 SGHVS and CDR2 FQNEAQ. Trimming cost V 6 bases and J 0 bases, with 15 bases left between them. The CDR3 is made up of 16 amino acids. CDR3 loop: CASSFERVLAKNIQYF. CDR3 bases: TGTGCCAGCAGTTTCGAGCGTGTGCTAGCCAAAAACATTCAGTACTTC. The full variable domain, with the rest looked up from reference TRBV7-8 and TRBJ2-4, is GAGVSQSPRYKVAKRGQDVALRCDPISGHVSLFWYQQALGQGPEFLTYFQNEAQLDKSGLPSDRFFAERPEGSVSTLKIQRTQQEDSAVYLCASSFERVLAKNIQYFGAGTRLSVL.

The gene calls are TRBV6-6 and TRBJ1-2; TRBD1 might be the D (6 bases). The germline V and J ends were trimmed by 7 bases and 4 bases, with 16 bases remaining between them. Germline loops: CDR1 MNHNY, CDR2 SVGAGI (reference sequence). The CDR3 runs 14 residues. The CDR3 sequence is CASTDTGTIYGYTF. DNA of the CDR3: TGTGCCAGCACCGATACAGGGACAATCTATGGCTACACCTTC.

The V and J genes are TRBV27 and TRBJ2-4; 7 nucleotides agree with TRBD2. The length of the CDR3 is 16 residues. Germline lookup yields CDR1 MNHEY and CDR2 SMNVEV (reference sequence). The junction had 11 bases not matched to a gene; V was cut back by 3 bases and J by 6 bases. The CDR3 sequence: CASSFRGRGVGNIQYF. The CDR3 bases are TGTGCCAGCAGTTTTCGGGGTCGGGGGGTTGGAAACATTCAGTACTTC.

V usage is TRBV28 and J usage is TRBJ1-5; 7 bases are shared with TRBD1. The junction had 4 bases not matched to a gene; V was cut back by 2 bases and J by 3 bases. This CDR3 has 15 amino acids. The germline V gene encodes CDR1 MDHEN and CDR2 SYDVKM. The CDR3 spells CASSLQGGVNQPQHF. The CDR3 DNA reads TGTGCCAGCAGTTTACAGGGGGGAGTCAATCAGCCCCAGCATTTT.

This chain connects TRBV5-4 to TRBJ1-3; D gene uncertain. The CDR3 has 14 residues. The V end lost 5 bases, the J end lost 3 bases, and 12 bases lay between the germline ends. The germline CDR1 and CDR2 sequences are SGHNT and YYREEE (reference sequence). The CDR3 DNA reads as TGTGCCAGCAGTCTGGGAGCGGATGGAAACACCATATATTTT. It encodes CASSLGADGNTIYF.

The chain employs TRBV7-8 and TRBJ2-5; TRBD2 aligns across 7 bases. Germline loops: CDR1 SGHVS, CDR2 FQNEAQ. V was pared by 1 base and J by 5 bases, with 7 bases of the junction left unmatched. This CDR3 has 15 residues. The CDR3, as DNA: TGTGCCAGCAGCTTAGAGCGGCGGGGAGGGGAGACCCAGTACTTC. This encodes CASSLERRGGETQYF.

This clone occurred once. This rearrangement joins TRBV19 to TRBJ2-2; TRBD1 agrees at 8 bases. The CDR3 has 15 amino acids. J was trimmed by 5 bases and V by 0 bases; bases with no gene match: 2. Germline assignment: CDR1 LNHDA and CDR2 SQIVND (reference sequence). CDR3 DNA sequence: TGTGCCAGTAGTATAGATACAGGGGGGACCGGGGAGCTGTTTTTT. It yields the protein CASSIDTGGTGELFF.

The chain has TRBV3-1 (or the pseudogene TRBV3-2) and TRBJ1-6; weak D call: TRBD1 (6 bases). CDR3 size: 13 residues. With 0 bases removed from V and 10 bases from J, the gap between germline ends came to 7 bases. Germline CDR1 and CDR2: LGHDT and YNNKEL (reference sequence). CDR3: CASSQERGSPLHF. The CDR3 DNA reads TGTGCCAGCAGCCAAGAAAGGGGGTCACCCCTCCACTTT.